The 26 T cell receptor beta chains below were found in one sample sequenced in a study of identical twins. A single record per CDR3 protein comes from TCRdb applying MiXCR to the 5' RACE reads. The sample lists 750,000 to 950,000 distinct CDR3 sequences, approximately 13% seen once, with around 1.6% in the top ten. The same data also contributed to another study, on yellow fever vaccine responses in identical twins.

The specimen was PBMCs. The receptors derive from a woman younger than 35 in good health.

There are a few counts of this clonotype. The rearrangement uses TRBV12-3 or TRBV12-4 and TRBJ2-5; D is undetermined. V lost 5 bases and J lost 7, with 14 bases in between. This CDR3 spans 13 amino acids. In nucleotides, the CDR3 is TGTGCCAGCAGTCCGCCGGGCCTGGGGACCCAGTACTTC. Encoded protein: CASSPPGLGTQYF.

This clonotype appeared a few times. This chain links TRBV5-1 with TRBJ2-3; D may be TRBD2 (5 bases). CDR3 length: 16 amino acids. Germline CDR1 SGHRS, CDR2 YFSETQ. V was trimmed by 5 bases and J by 1 base, leaving 17 bases between them. CDR3 sequence: CASSRRSDRGTDTQYF. CDR3 nucleotides: TGCGCCAGCAGTCGCCGTAGCGACCGTGGCACAGATACGCAGTATTTT.

On this clonotype itself: The junction differs from germline at one of its ends, possibly a read error. J is TRBJ2-5 and V is TRBV2, with D perhaps TRBD1 (6 bases). The germline V gene has CDR1 SNHLY and CDR2 FYNNEI. The CDR3 has 14 amino acids. The CDR3 spells CASSPYRDQKTQYF. The CDR3 nucleotides are TGTGCCAGCAGTCCATACAGGGACCAAAAGACCCAGTACTTC.

V usage is TRBV11-2 and J usage is TRBJ2-5; 7 bases match TRBD1. This CDR3 contains 15 residues. The germline V gene has CDR1 SGHAT and CDR2 FQNNGV. V was clipped by 6 bases and J by 4 bases; unmatched bases: 11. The CDR3 nucleotides read TGTGCCAGCAGTTACATTAGGGGGCGGAGAGAGACCCAGTACTTC. This encodes CASSYIRGRRETQYF.

This clonotype has ten or more counts. The rearrangement links TRBV20-1 to TRBJ2-5; tentative D call: TRBD2 (6 bases). V shed 6 bases and J shed 5 bases, with 16 bases lying between them. The CDR3 is 13 amino acids. Per the germline V gene, CDR1 is DFQATT and CDR2 is SNEGSKA (reference sequence). The CDR3 nucleotides read TGCAGTGCCCCCGGAGGGGATAGGGAGACCCAGTACTTC. This sequence encodes CSAPGGDRETQYF.

In its sample, this clonotype was seen a few times. The genes are TRBV9 and TRBJ2-1, with D unclear. The V end lost 0 bases, the J end lost 0 bases, and 10 bases lay between the germline ends. Germline V gene lookup returns CDR1 SGDLS and CDR2 YYNGEE. This CDR3 comprises 16 residues. The CDR3: CASSVETGSSYNEQFF. Written as DNA, the CDR3 is TGTGCCAGCAGCGTAGAGACGGGTAGCTCCTACAATGAGCAGTTCTTC.

This clonotype appeared a few times. The CDR3 reads CSVPTGAKNTEAFF. The CDR3 DNA is TGCAGTGTGCCGACAGGGGCTAAGAACACTGAAGCTTTCTTT. V is TRBV20-1 and J is TRBJ1-1, with TRBD1 matching 8 bases. The CDR3 is 14 amino acids. The V gene's germline CDR1 is DFQATT and CDR2 SNEGSKA (reference sequence). V shed 7 bases and J 1 base; nucleotides not matched to a gene: 8.

J is TRBJ2-1 and V is TRBV15, with D possibly matching TRBD1 (6 bases). The CDR3 is 13 amino acids. From germline, CDR1 is LNHNV and CDR2 YYDKDF (reference sequence). V was shortened by 3 bases and J by 10 bases, with 13 bases between the two germline ends. CDR3 sequence reads: CATSSRDMVEQFF. The CDR3 DNA sequence: TGTGCCACCAGCAGTAGGGACATGGTAGAGCAGTTCTTC.

This clonotype came up a few times. The genes are TRBV7-2 and TRBJ2-4, with a tentative D call TRBD1 (7 bases). Germline CDR1 SGHTA, CDR2 FQGNSA. Trimming stripped 5 bases from V and 6 bases from J, with 17 bases between. The CDR3 covers 15 residues. The CDR3: CASSIGQAGGNIQYF. The CDR3 nucleotides read TGTGCCAGCAGCATAGGACAGGCCGGGGGAAACATTCAGTACTTC.

This clonotype has just a few counts. V and J are TRBV12-3 or TRBV12-4 and TRBJ2-1, with a possible D match to TRBD1 (6 bases). There are 15 residues in the CDR3. Trimming took 8 bases from V and 0 from J, leaving 14 bases between them. The CDR3 coding sequence is TGTGCCAGCTGTAAGACAGGCAGCTCCTACAATGAGCAGTTCTTC. It encodes CASCKTGSSYNEQFF.

The V call is TRBV3-1, the J call TRBJ2-3, with D perhaps TRBD1 or TRBD2 (5 bases each). CDR3 length: 13 amino acids. V lost 0 bases and J lost 8, with 9 bases in between. From germline, CDR1 is LGHDT and CDR2 YNNKEL (reference sequence). The CDR3, as DNA: TGTGCCAGCAGCCAAGAGGGGACGGGTACGCAGTATTTT. Protein: CASSQEGTGTQYF.

The chain joins TRBV5-6 to TRBJ1-4; D unresolved. V shed 0 bases and J shed 3 bases, with 9 bases lying between them. Germline CDR1 SGHDT, CDR2 YYEEEE. The CDR3 consists of 15 residues. CDR3 in amino acids: CASSLAPQPNEKLFF. CDR3 in DNA: TGTGCCAGCAGCTTGGCCCCGCAGCCTAATGAAAAACTGTTTTTT.

This clonotype has a count of ten or more. The chain couples TRBV20-1 to TRBJ1-5; D may be TRBD1 (5 bases). The CDR3 has 14 residues. The germline V and J ends were trimmed by 4 bases and 3 bases, with 13 bases remaining between them. The germline V gene encodes CDR1 DFQATT and CDR2 SNEGSKA (reference sequence). This CDR3 is CSAMAGGYNQPQHF. CDR3 nucleotide sequence: TGCAGTGCTATGGCGGGGGGTTACAATCAGCCCCAGCATTTT.

Only a few counts were recorded for this clonotype. The CDR3 coding sequence is TGTGCCAGCAGTTTTTCCAGGTATGAGCCCCAGCATTTT. It encodes CASSFSRYEPQHF. V and J are TRBV28 and TRBJ1-5; D gene unclear. Germline CDR1 is MDHEN and CDR2 is SYDVKM. The CDR3 totals 13 residues. V dropped 3 bases and J dropped 8 bases, with 11 bases sitting between them.

The J gene is TRBJ2-1, the V gene TRBV20-1; 13 bases are a match to TRBD2. This CDR3 comprises 18 residues. Trimming took 3 bases from V and 2 from J; bases not matched to a gene: 10. In germline, CDR1 is DFQATT, CDR2 SNEGSKA (reference sequence). CDR3: CSAREITGLAGTYNEQFF. DNA for the CDR3: TGCAGTGCTAGGGAAATTACGGGACTAGCGGGAACCTACAATGAGCAGTTCTTC.

This clonotype turned up a few times. This chain joins TRBV20-1 and TRBJ2-4; a possible D gene is TRBD1 (5 bases). Per germline, CDR1 DFQATT and CDR2 SNEGSKA (reference sequence). Trimming removed 6 bases at V and 4 bases at J, with 16 bases between. This CDR3 has 14 amino acids. CDR3 sequence (DNA): TGCAGTGCCCTACGACAGAGTGGGAAAAACATTCAGTACTTC. Encoded protein: CSALRQSGKNIQYF.

The chain joins TRBV2 to TRBJ1-4; maybe TRBD1 (6 bases). From germline, CDR1 is SNHLY and CDR2 FYNNEI. The CDR3 sequence is 15 residues long. V shed 5 bases and J shed 7 bases, with 17 bases lying between them. The CDR3: CASSQSGGRSEKLFF. The CDR3 DNA reads TGTGCCAGCAGTCAAAGCGGGGGGCGGAGTGAAAAACTGTTTTTT.

The chain uses TRBV5-1 and TRBJ1-2, with D maybe TRBD1 (5 bases). The CDR3 spans 16 residues. Germline values: CDR1 SGHRS, CDR2 YFSETQ. Trimming took 7 bases from V and 4 from J, leaving 23 bases between them. The CDR3 sequence: CASAELGDRPSYGYTF. The DNA for the CDR3 is TGCGCCAGCGCCGAGCTTGGCGACAGACCCTCCTATGGCTACACCTTC.

This chain joins TRBV9 and TRBJ2-2, with 7 nucleotides matching TRBD2. With 1 base clipped from V and 4 bases from J, the junction kept 7 bases outside the gene matches. CDR1 and CDR2 (germline): SGDLS, YYNGEE. The CDR3 is 16 residues long. The CDR3, as DNA: TGTGCCAGCAGCGTAAGTTCGGGAGGCGTCACCGGGGAGCTGTTTTTT. Translating gives CASSVSSGGVTGELFF.

V usage is TRBV3-1 and J usage is TRBJ1-5; D possibly corresponds to TRBD1 (5 bases). There are 16 residues in the CDR3. V was trimmed by 6 bases and J by 0 bases, leaving 15 bases between them. Germline V gene data show CDR1 as LGHDT and CDR2 as YNNKEL (reference sequence). CDR3 amino acids: CASRQPQVNSNQPQHF. In nucleotides, the CDR3 is TGTGCCAGCAGACAACCACAGGTCAATAGCAATCAGCCCCAGCATTTT.

This clonotype was recorded many times. The gene calls are TRBV7-8 and TRBJ2-5; 10 bases align to TRBD1. Germline values: CDR1 SGHVS, CDR2 FQNEAQ. The CDR3 runs to 17 residues. Trimming removed 4 bases from V and 2 bases from J; junction bases left unmatched: 10. The CDR3 spells CASSSRTGGLWQETQYF. In DNA, the CDR3 is TGTGCCAGCAGCTCTAGGACAGGGGGTCTTTGGCAAGAGACCCAGTACTTC.

The V and J genes are TRBV15 and TRBJ2-1, with unresolved D. This CDR3 comprises 16 residues. Germline lookup yields CDR1 LNHNV and CDR2 YYDKDF (reference sequence). Trimming took off 0 bases at V and 0 bases at J, with 9 bases between the two ends. CDR3: CATSRDSATSYNEQFF. The DNA of the CDR3 is TGTGCCACCAGCAGAGATTCAGCGACCTCCTACAATGAGCAGTTCTTC.

A few counts support this clonotype. The chain is built from TRBV15 and TRBJ2-1; 16 positions match TRBD2. The CDR3 has 20 amino acids. The germline CDR1 and CDR2 sequences are LNHNV and YYDKDF (reference sequence). The J segment lost 4 bases and the V segment lost 4 bases, leaving 13 bases of the junction unmatched. The CDR3 region is CATSTKPGTSGRARYNEQFF. CDR3 sequence (DNA): TGTGCCACCAGCACCAAACCCGGGACTAGCGGGAGGGCCCGTTACAATGAGCAGTTCTTC.

This clonotype has more than one count but fewer than ten. The chain uses TRBV7-2 and TRBJ2-7; TRBD2 might be the D (6 bases). Germline CDR1 is SGHTA and CDR2 is FQGNSA. V lost 1 base, J lost 5 bases, and 18 bases lay in between. The CDR3 sequence is 16 residues long. CDR3 protein: CASSLVVLASGDEQYF. In DNA form, the CDR3 reads TGTGCCAGCAGCTTAGTGGTCCTAGCGAGCGGAGACGAGCAGTACTTC. Variable domain in full (rest from reference TRBV7-2 and TRBJ2-7): GAGVSQSPSNKVTEKGKDVELRCDPISGHTALYWYRQSLGQGLEFLIYFQGNSAPDKSGLPSDRFSAERTGGSVSTLTIQRTQQEDSAVYLCASSLVVLASGDEQYFGPGTRLTVT.

In nucleotides, the CDR3 is TGCAGTGCTAGAAAAACGGGACTAGCGGGAGTAACCGGGGAGCTGTTTTTT. Translating it yields CSARKTGLAGVTGELFF. The rearrangement uses TRBV20-1 and TRBJ2-2, with 14 bases lining up with TRBD2. V gave up 2 bases and J gave up 5 bases; unmatched junction bases: 7. This CDR3 is 17 amino acids long. In germline, CDR1 is DFQATT, CDR2 SNEGSKA (reference sequence).

The chain has TRBV20-1 and TRBJ2-7; D unclear. Germline loops: CDR1 DFQATT, CDR2 SNEGSKA (reference sequence). The CDR3 is made up of 13 amino acids. The V end was cut by 7 bases, the J end by 7 bases, with 20 bases between. The CDR3 here is CSVLSWAEREQYV. In DNA form, the CDR3 reads TGCAGTGTCCTAAGTTGGGCGGAAAGAGAGCAGTACGTC.